What follows are 22 T cell receptor beta chains derived from one specimen sequenced in a study of response to subunit inactivated influenza vaccine. TCRdb re-called the RT-PCR reads through MiXCR, storing one row per CDR3 protein. The top ten clones hold about 1.9% of a sample with roughly 500,000 distinct CDR3 sequences, about 25% of them seen once. The starting material was CD4+ T cells sorted from PBMCs, obtained around 5 days after vaccination. Source of these receptors: a man aged 50-59 years who received an inactivated influenza vaccine.

This clonotype came up a few times. V usage is TRBV12-5 and J usage is TRBJ2-2; D is undetermined. The CDR3 length is 12 residues. Trimming took off 2 bases at V and 2 bases at J, with 0 bases between the two ends. Germline CDR1 and CDR2: LGHNT and FRNRAP. The CDR3 loop reads CASGLNTGELFF. The CDR3 DNA reads as TGTGCTAGTGGTTTGAACACCGGGGAGCTGTTTTTT.

This clonotype was detected a few times. The chain uses TRBV20-1 and TRBJ1-5, with D perhaps matching TRBD1 (5 bases). The CDR3 is made up of 14 amino acids. Per the germline V gene, CDR1 is DFQATT and CDR2 is SNEGSKA (reference sequence). Trimming cost V 5 bases and J 5 bases, with 16 bases left between them. The CDR3 is CSAGVRAGYQPQHF. CDR3 DNA: TGCAGTGCTGGCGTCAGGGCAGGGTATCAGCCCCAGCATTTT.

In this sample, this clonotype turned up a few times. The rearrangement uses TRBV20-1 and TRBJ2-1; 16 bases are a match to TRBD2. The CDR3 is 15 residues long. Trimming took 5 bases from V and 8 from J; bases not matched to a gene: 6. Germline CDR1 is DFQATT and CDR2 is SNEGSKA (reference sequence). In DNA, the CDR3 is TGCAGTGCTCAGGGACTAGCGGGAGGGTCGGATGAGCAGTTCTTC. Protein product: CSAQGLAGGSDEQFF.

The rearrangement joins TRBV5-1 to TRBJ1-3; D is ambiguous. Trimming cost V 5 bases and J 0 bases, with 15 bases left between them. This CDR3 is 16 amino acids long. CDR1 is SGHRS, CDR2 YFSETQ, per germline. The CDR3 loop reads CASSDRGRSSGNTIYF. The CDR3 nucleotides read TGCGCCAGCAGTGATCGTGGACGGAGCTCTGGAAACACCATATATTTT.

This sequence joins TRBV12-3 or TRBV12-4 and TRBJ1-4; TRBD1 matches 9 bases. The length of the CDR3 is 17 residues. V shed 7 bases and J 7 bases; nucleotides not matched to a gene: 16. Here the CDR3 DNA reads TGTGCCAGCAAGGCCCACAGGGGGCGCAGTACGTCTGAAAAACTGTTTTTT. This translates into CASKAHRGRSTSEKLFF.

This clonotype was seen at least ten times. J is TRBJ2-3 and V is TRBV6-2 or TRBV6-3; 10 positions match TRBD2. This CDR3 spans 15 amino acids. Trimming took 7 bases from V and 2 from J; bases not matched to a gene: 6. Germline values: CDR1 MNHEY, CDR2 SVGEGT. The CDR3 protein is CASKDTSGATDTQYF. In nucleotides, the CDR3 is TGTGCCAGCAAAGATACTAGCGGGGCCACAGATACGCAGTATTTT.

J is TRBJ2-6 and V is TRBV11-2; 10 nucleotides match TRBD1. The junction had 7 bases not matched to a gene; V was cut back by 5 bases and J by 0 bases. In germline, CDR1 is SGHAT, CDR2 FQNNGV. CDR3 length: 18 residues. The CDR3 DNA reads as TGTGCCAGCAGCGCGCGGGACAGGGGATTCTCTGGGGCCAACGTCCTGACTTTC. This codes for CASSARDRGFSGANVLTF.

CDR3 sequence: CASSLGQGGGGYTF. As DNA, the CDR3 is TGCGCCAGCAGCTTGGGCCAGGGAGGAGGTGGCTACACCTTC. The chain has TRBV5-1 and TRBJ1-2; the D gene is possibly TRBD1 (5 bases). CDR3 size: 14 residues. V lost 0 bases to trimming and J lost 7 bases, with 13 bases between them. Germline CDR1 SGHRS, CDR2 YFSETQ. Full variable domain (outside the CDR3, taken from reference TRBV5-1 and TRBJ1-2): KAGVTQTPRYLIKTRGQQVTLSCSPISGHRSVSWYQQTPGQGLQFLFEYFSETQRNKGNFPGRFSGRQFSNSRSEMNVSTLELGDSALYLCASSLGQGGGGYTFGSGTRLTVV.

This clonotype has only a few counts. CDR3 coding DNA: TGCGCCAGCAGCTTGGCGGGGACAGAAGCCTACGAGCAGTACTTC. The encoded protein is CASSLAGTEAYEQYF. V gene TRBV5-1 combines with J gene TRBJ2-7; TRBD1 matches at 7 bases. With V trimmed by 0 bases and J by 2 bases, 5 bases remained unmatched. Germline CDR1 reads SGHRS; CDR2 reads YFSETQ. This CDR3 has 15 residues.

The chain couples TRBV30 to TRBJ1-1; D gene unclear. V dropped 2 bases and J dropped 1 base, with 11 bases sitting between them. The CDR3 is 14 amino acids. Germline CDR1 reads GTSNPN; CDR2 reads SVGIG (reference sequence). The CDR3 sequence is CAWSKLRRNTEAFF. The CDR3 nucleotides are TGTGCCTGGAGTAAACTTCGTAGGAACACTGAAGCTTTCTTT.

This clonotype came up a few times. The rearrangement links TRBV6-1 to TRBJ2-1; 14 nucleotides match TRBD2. Germline values: CDR1 MNHNS, CDR2 SASEGT. The CDR3 consists of 14 residues. Trimming took 6 bases from V and 8 from J; bases not matched to a gene: 3. CDR3 bases: TGTGCCAGCAGCGGGACTAGCGGGAGTTATGAGCAGTTCTTC. This translates into CASSGTSGSYEQFF.

The genes are TRBV12-3 or TRBV12-4 and TRBJ2-7, with TRBD2 matching 15 bases. V lost 5 bases to trimming and J lost 4 bases; unmatched junction nucleotides: 9. The CDR3 extends over 17 amino acids. The CDR3 DNA reads as TGTGCCAGCAGTGGGACTAGCGGGAGGACCTCAGCGTACGAGCAGTACTTC. It yields the protein CASSGTSGRTSAYEQYF.

V is TRBV7-2 and J is TRBJ2-7; 9 bases line up with TRBD2. With 5 bases clipped from V and 5 bases from J, the junction kept 10 bases outside the gene matches. This CDR3 has 15 amino acids. Germline lookup yields CDR1 SGHTA and CDR2 FQGNSA. The CDR3 sequence is CASSLSSGSPDEQYF. DNA of the CDR3: TGTGCCAGCAGCCTAAGTAGCGGGAGTCCCGACGAGCAGTACTTC.

The chain couples TRBV3-1 to TRBJ1-2; a possible D gene is TRBD1 (6 bases). The CDR3 loop spans 14 amino acids. The V end was cut by 0 bases, the J end by 6 bases, with 11 bases between. CDR1 and CDR2 (germline): LGHDT, YNNKEL (reference sequence). The CDR3 loop reads CASSQDRGTHGYTF. CDR3 in DNA: TGTGCCAGCAGCCAAGATCGTGGGACACATGGCTACACCTTC.

The chain uses TRBV12-3 or TRBV12-4 and TRBJ2-3; possible D gene TRBD2, 6 bases. This CDR3 contains 15 residues. V was trimmed by 6 bases and J by 1 base, leaving 14 bases between them. The CDR3 protein is CASSSVGLGTDTQYF. DNA of the CDR3: TGTGCCAGCAGCTCCGTGGGACTTGGCACAGATACGCAGTATTTT.

This clonotype was seen a few times. The rearrangement links TRBV20-1 to TRBJ1-1, with D uncertain. V was pared by 0 bases and J by 0 bases, with 11 bases between. This CDR3 contains 15 residues. CDR1 DFQATT and CDR2 SNEGSKA come from the germline V gene (reference sequence). The DNA for the CDR3 is TGCAGTGCTAGAGATCCCCAAAGAATGAACACTGAAGCTTTCTTT. Its translation is CSARDPQRMNTEAFF.

This clonotype has only a few counts. The rearrangement links TRBV6-9 to TRBJ2-7; tentatively, D is TRBD1 (6 bases). Germline V gene data show CDR1 as MNHGY and CDR2 as SVAAGI. The CDR3 length is 14 residues. Trimming pared 4 bases from V and 0 bases from J, leaving 10 bases between. The CDR3 here is CASSSTGFSYEQYF. The CDR3 bases are TGTGCCAGCAGTTCCACAGGGTTCTCCTACGAGCAGTACTTC.

CDR3 sequence reads: CASSFPDRKGVDYGYTF. The CDR3 DNA follows: TGTGCCAGCAGCTTCCCGGACAGAAAAGGGGTCGACTATGGCTACACCTTC. V gene TRBV7-9 combines with J gene TRBJ1-2; TRBD1 might be the D (6 bases). This CDR3 is 17 amino acids long. The germline CDR1 and CDR2 sequences are SEHNR and FQNEAQ (reference sequence). Trimming removed 3 bases from V and 3 bases from J, with 20 bases in between.

This clonotype has just a few counts. V is TRBV4-2 and J is TRBJ2-7; 7 positions agree with TRBD1. The CDR3 has 17 amino acids. Unmatched junction bases numbered 13, after V lost 4 bases and J lost 1 base. CDR1 is LGHNA and CDR2 is YNFKEQ in the germline V gene. The CDR3 reads CASSRETGTEHSYEQYF. CDR3 coding DNA: TGTGCCAGCAGCCGAGAAACCGGGACAGAACATTCCTACGAGCAGTACTTC.

The chain combines TRBV7-2 with TRBJ1-5, with D possibly being TRBD1 (6 bases). V lost 0 bases and J 6 bases, leaving 9 bases between the germline ends. The CDR3 totals 14 residues. CDR1 is SGHTA and CDR2 is FQGNSA in the germline V gene. CDR3 nucleotide sequence: TGTGCCAGCAGCTTAGCATCGACAGGTCAGCCCCAGCATTTT. Its translation is CASSLASTGQPQHF.

The V and J genes are TRBV20-1 and TRBJ2-1, with D possibly TRBD2 on 5 matching bases. Per germline, CDR1 DFQATT and CDR2 SNEGSKA (reference sequence). Trimming stripped 3 bases from V and 4 bases from J, with 7 bases between. The CDR3 has 12 amino acids. The CDR3 is CSARSGYNEQFF. The CDR3, as DNA: TGCAGTGCTAGGAGCGGATACAATGAGCAGTTCTTC.

Only a few counts were recorded for this clonotype. The chain carries TRBV9 and TRBJ1-2; TRBD1 agrees at 7 bases. V lost 2 bases, J lost 6 bases, and 10 bases stayed unmatched. Germline loops: CDR1 SGDLS, CDR2 YYNGEE. The CDR3 has 15 residues. The CDR3: CASSVRRQGGDGYTF. The CDR3 DNA follows: TGTGCCAGCAGCGTTCGAAGACAGGGAGGAGATGGCTACACCTTC.